This T cell receptor beta chain was profiled in a study of blood T cell repertoires in COVID-19. Whole-study context: Acute and convalescent COVID-19 samples came from the United States, Italy and Spain. From T cells, B-cell-depleted T cells, or PBMCs came the material, which was cDNA or gDNA.

Authors' methods: The authors estimated nucleated cell counts from reference gene primer amplification. The repertoire was sequenced with immunoSEQ multiplex PCR; TCRdb's copy has only in-frame clones and lacks some. V, J and clone size are taken as reported in that table, and D and trimming were inferred from the DNA itself. The repertoire consists of approximately 380,000 clones, with around 85% occurring once and the leading ten covering approximately 3.6%. The count of this clone is one. Germline V gene lookup returns CDR1 LNHDA and CDR2 SQIVND (reference sequence). The CDR3 consists of 14 residues. V was clipped by 8 bases and J by 0 bases, with 10 bases between them.

The sequenced sample was peripheral blood. This rearrangement joins TRBV19 to TRBJ2-2; D possibly corresponds to TRBD2 (5 bases). This receptor was taken from a woman aged 18 to 35 with acute or convalescent COVID-19. This chain's CDR3 is CASGGGPNTGELFF. In DNA form, the CDR3 reads TGTGCCAGTGGCGGCGGGCCGAACACCGGGGAGCTGTTTTTT.